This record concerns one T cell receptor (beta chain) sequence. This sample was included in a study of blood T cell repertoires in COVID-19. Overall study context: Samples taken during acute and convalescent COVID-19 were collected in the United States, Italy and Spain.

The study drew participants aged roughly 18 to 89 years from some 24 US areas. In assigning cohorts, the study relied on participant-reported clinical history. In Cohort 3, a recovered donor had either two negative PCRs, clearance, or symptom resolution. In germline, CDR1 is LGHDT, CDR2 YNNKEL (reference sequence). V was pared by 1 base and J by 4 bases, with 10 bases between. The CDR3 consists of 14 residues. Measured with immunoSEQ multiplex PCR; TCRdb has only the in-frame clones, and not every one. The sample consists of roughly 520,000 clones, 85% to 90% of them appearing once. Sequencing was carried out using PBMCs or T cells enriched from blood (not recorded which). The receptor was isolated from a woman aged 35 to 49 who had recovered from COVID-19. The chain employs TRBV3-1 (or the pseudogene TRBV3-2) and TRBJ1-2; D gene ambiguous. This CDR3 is CASSQVTPGYGYTF. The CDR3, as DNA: TGTGCCAGCAGCCAAGTCACCCCGGGCTATGGCTACACCTTC.